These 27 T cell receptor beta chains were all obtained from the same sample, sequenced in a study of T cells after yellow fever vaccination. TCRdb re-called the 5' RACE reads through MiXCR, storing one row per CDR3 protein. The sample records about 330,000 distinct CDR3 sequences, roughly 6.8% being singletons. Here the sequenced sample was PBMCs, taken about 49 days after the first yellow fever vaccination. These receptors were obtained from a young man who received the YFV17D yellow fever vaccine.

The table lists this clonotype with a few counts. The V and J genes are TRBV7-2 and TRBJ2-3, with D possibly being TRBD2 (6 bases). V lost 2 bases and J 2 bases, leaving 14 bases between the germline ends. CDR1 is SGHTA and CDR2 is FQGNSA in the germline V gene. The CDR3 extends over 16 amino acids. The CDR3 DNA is TGTGCCAGCAGCTTATACGCCCGGGGGAACACAGATACGCAGTATTTT. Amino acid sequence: CASSLYARGNTDTQYF.

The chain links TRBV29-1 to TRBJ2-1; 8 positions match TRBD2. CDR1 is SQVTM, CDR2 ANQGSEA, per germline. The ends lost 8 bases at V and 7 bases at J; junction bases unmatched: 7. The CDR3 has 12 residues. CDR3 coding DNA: TGCAGCACCAGGACGGGAGGGAATGAGCAGTTCTTC. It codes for CSTRTGGNEQFF.

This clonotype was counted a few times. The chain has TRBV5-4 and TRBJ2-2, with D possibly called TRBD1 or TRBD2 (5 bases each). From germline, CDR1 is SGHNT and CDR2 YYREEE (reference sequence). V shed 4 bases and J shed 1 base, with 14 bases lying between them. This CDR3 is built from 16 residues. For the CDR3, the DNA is TGTGCCAGCAGCCGGCTCGGGGCGGGGAACACCGGGGAGCTGTTTTTT. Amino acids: CASSRLGAGNTGELFF.

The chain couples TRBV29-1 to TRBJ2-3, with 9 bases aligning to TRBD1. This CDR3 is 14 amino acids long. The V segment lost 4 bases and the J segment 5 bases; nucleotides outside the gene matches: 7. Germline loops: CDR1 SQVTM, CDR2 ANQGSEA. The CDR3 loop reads CSVVGTGMGDTQYF. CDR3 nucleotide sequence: TGCAGCGTTGTAGGGACAGGGATGGGAGATACGCAGTATTTT.

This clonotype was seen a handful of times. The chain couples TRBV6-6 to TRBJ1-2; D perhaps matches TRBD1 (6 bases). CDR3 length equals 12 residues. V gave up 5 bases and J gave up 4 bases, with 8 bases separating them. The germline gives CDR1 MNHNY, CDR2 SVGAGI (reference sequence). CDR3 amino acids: CASSQGIYGYTF. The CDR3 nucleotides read TGTGCCAGCAGTCAGGGGATCTATGGCTACACCTTC.

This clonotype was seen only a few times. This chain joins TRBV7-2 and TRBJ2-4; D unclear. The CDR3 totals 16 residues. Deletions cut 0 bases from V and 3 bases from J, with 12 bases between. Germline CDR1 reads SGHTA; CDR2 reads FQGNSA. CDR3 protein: CASSLAPLVGKNIQYF. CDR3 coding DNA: TGTGCCAGCAGCTTAGCGCCTTTGGTTGGCAAAAACATTCAGTACTTC.

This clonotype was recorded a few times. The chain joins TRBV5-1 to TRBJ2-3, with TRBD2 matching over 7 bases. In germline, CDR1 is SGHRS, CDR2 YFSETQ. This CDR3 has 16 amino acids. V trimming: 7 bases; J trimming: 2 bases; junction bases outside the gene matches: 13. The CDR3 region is CASEPGTTRYTDTQYF. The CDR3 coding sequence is TGCGCCAGCGAACCCGGGACTACGCGATACACAGATACGCAGTATTTT.

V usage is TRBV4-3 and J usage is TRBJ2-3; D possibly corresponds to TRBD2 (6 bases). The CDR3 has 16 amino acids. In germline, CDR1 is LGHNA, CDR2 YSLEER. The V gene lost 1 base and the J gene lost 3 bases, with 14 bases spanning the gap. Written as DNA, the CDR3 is TGCGCCAGCAGCCAAGCTGGCTGGAGGGAGACAGATACGCAGTATTTT. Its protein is CASSQAGWRETDTQYF.

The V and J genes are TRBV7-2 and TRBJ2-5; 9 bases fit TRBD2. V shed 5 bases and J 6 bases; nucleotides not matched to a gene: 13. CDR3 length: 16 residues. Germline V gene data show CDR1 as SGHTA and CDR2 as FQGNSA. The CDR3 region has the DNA TGTGCCAGCAGCCCATCTGAGGCTAGCGGGGCAAAGACCCAGTACTTC. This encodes CASSPSEASGAKTQYF.

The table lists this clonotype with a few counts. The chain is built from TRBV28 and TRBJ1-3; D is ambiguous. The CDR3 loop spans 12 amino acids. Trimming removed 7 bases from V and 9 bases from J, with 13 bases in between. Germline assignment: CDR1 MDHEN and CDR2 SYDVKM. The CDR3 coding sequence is TGTGCCAGCATGGGAACCGGCGGCACCATATATTTT. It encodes CASMGTGGTIYF. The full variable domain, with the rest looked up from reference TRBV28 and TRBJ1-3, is DVKVTQSSRYLVKRTGEKVFLECVQDMDHENMFWYRQDPGLGLRLIYFSYDVKMKEKGDIPEGYSVSREKKERFSLILESASTNQTSMYLCASMGTGGTIYFGEGSWLTVV.

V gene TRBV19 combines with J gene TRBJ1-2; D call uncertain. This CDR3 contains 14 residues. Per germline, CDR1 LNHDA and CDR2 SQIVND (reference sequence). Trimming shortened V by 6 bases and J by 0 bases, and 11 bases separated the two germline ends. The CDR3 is CASRLVGANYGYTF. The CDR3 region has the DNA TGTGCCAGTAGGCTCGTCGGAGCTAACTATGGCTACACCTTC. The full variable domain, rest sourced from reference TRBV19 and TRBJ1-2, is DGGITQSPKYLFRKEGQNVTLSCEQNLNHDAMYWYRQDPGQGLRLIYYSQIVNDFQKGDIAEGYSVSREKKESFPLTVTSAQKNPTAFYLCASRLVGANYGYTFGSGTRLTVV.

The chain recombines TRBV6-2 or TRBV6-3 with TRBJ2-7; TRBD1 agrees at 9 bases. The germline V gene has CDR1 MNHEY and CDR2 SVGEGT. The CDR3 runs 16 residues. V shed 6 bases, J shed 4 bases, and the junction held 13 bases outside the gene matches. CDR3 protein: CASRELRDRAAYEQYF. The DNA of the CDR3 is TGTGCCAGCAGAGAACTCCGGGACAGGGCGGCTTACGAGCAGTACTTC.

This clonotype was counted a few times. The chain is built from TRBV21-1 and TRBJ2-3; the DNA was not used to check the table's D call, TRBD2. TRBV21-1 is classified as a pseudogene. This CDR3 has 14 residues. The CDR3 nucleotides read TGTGCCAGCAGGAGGGATAGCACGATGGATACGCAGTATTTT. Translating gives CASRRDSTMDTQYF.

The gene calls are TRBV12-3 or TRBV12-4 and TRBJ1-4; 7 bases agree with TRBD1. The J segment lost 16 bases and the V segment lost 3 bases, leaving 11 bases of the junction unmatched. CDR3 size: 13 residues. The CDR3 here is CASSLSGGGGPFF. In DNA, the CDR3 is TGTGCCAGCAGTTTGTCGGGAGGGGGCGGTCCGTTTTTT.

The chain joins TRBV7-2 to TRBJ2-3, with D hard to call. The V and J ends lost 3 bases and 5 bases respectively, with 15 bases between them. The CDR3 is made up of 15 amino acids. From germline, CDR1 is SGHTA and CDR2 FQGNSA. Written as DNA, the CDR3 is TGTGCCAGCAGCTTCTATGGCACCTCCGAAGATACGCAGTATTTT. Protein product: CASSFYGTSEDTQYF.

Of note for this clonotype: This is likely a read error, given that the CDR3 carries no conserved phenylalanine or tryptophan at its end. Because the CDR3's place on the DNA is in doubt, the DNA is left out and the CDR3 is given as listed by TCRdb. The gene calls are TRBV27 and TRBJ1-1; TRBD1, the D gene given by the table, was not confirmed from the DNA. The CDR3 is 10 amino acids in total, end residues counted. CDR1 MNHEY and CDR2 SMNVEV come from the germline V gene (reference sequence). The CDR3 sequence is CASSTRQTIG.

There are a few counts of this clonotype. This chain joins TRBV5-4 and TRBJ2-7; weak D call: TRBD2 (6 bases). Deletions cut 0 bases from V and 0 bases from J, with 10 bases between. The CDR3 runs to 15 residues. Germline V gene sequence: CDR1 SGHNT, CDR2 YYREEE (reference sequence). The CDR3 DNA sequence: TGTGCCAGCAGCTTGGAACGGGGGAGCTCCTACGAGCAGTACGTC. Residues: CASSLERGSSYEQYV.

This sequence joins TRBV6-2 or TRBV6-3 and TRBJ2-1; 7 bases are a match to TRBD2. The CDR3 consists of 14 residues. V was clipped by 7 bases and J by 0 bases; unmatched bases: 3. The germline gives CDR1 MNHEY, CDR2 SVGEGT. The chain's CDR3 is CASKGTTSYNEQFF. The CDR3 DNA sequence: TGTGCCAGCAAGGGGACTACCTCCTACAATGAGCAGTTCTTC.

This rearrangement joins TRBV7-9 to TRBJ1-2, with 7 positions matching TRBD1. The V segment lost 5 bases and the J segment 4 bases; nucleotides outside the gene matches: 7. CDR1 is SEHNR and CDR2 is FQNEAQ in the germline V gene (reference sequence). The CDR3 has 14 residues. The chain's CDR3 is CASSPGTEGYGYTF. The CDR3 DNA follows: TGTGCCAGCAGCCCGGGGACAGAAGGCTATGGCTACACCTTC.

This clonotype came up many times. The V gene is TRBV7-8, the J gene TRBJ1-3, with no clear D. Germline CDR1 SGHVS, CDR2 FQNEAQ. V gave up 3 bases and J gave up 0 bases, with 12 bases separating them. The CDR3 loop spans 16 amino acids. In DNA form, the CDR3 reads TGTGCCAGCAGCTTCCAGCGGACGGTCTCTGGAAACACCATATATTTT. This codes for CASSFQRTVSGNTIYF.

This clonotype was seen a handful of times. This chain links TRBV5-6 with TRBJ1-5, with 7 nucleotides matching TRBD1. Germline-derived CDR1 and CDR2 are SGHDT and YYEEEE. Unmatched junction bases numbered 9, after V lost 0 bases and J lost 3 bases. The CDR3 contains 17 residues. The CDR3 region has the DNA TGTGCCAGCAGCTTGGGGAGGGGGCAGTTTTTCAATCAGCCCCAGCATTTT. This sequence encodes CASSLGRGQFFNQPQHF.

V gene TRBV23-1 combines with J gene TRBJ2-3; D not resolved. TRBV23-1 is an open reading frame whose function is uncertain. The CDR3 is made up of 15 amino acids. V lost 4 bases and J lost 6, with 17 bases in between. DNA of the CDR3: TGCGCCAGCAGTCGCCCCAGTGTTGGGCCTGATACGCAGTATTTT. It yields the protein CASSRPSVGPDTQYF.

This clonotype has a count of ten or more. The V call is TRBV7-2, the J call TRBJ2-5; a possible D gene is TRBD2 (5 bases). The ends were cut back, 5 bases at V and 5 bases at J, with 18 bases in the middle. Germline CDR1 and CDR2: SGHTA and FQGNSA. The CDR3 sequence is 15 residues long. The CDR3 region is CASSPEGLAYETQYF. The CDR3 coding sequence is TGTGCCAGCAGCCCCGAGGGCCTAGCATATGAGACCCAGTACTTC.

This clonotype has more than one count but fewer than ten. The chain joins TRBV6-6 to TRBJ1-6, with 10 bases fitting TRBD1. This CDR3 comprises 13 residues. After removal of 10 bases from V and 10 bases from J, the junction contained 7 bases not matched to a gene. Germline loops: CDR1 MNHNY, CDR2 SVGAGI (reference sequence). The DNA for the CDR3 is TGTGCCACCACCCGGGGACAGGGGTCACCCCTCCACTTT. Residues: CATTRGQGSPLHF.

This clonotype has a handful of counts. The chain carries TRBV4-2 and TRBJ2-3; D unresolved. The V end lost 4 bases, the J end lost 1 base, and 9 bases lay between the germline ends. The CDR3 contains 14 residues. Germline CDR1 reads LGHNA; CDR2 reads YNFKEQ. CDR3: CASSLRIRTDTQYF. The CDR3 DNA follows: TGTGCCAGCAGCCTCCGCATCCGCACAGATACGCAGTATTTT.

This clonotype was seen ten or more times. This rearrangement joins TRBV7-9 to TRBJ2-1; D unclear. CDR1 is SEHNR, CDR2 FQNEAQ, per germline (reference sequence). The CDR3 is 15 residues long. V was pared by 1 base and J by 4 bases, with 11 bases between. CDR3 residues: CASSLGVTVYNEQFF. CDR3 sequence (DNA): TGTGCCAGCAGCTTAGGGGTCACAGTTTACAATGAGCAGTTCTTC.

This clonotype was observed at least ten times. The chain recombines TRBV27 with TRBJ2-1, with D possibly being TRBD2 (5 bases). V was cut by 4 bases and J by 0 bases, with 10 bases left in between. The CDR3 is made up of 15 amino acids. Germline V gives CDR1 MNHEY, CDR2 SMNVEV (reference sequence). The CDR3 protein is CASSSSGDSYNEQFF. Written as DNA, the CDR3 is TGTGCCAGCAGTTCGAGCGGCGACTCCTACAATGAGCAGTTCTTC.